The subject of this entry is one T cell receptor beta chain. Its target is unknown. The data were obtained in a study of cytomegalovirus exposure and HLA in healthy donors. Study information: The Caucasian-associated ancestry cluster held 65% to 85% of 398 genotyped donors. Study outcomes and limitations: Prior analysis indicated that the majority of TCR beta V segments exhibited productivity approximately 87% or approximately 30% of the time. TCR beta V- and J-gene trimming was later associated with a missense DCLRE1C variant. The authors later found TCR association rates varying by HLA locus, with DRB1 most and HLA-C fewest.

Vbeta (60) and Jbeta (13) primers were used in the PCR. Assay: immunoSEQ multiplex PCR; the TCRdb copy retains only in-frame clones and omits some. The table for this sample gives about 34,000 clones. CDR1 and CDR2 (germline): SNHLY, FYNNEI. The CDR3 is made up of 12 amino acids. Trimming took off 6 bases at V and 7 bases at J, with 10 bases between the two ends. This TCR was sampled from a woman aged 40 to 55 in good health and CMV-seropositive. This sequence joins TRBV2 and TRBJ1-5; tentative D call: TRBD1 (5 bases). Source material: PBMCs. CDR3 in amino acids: CASRGGSQPQHF. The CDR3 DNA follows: TGTGCCAGCAGGGGGGGGTCACAGCCCCAGCATTTT.